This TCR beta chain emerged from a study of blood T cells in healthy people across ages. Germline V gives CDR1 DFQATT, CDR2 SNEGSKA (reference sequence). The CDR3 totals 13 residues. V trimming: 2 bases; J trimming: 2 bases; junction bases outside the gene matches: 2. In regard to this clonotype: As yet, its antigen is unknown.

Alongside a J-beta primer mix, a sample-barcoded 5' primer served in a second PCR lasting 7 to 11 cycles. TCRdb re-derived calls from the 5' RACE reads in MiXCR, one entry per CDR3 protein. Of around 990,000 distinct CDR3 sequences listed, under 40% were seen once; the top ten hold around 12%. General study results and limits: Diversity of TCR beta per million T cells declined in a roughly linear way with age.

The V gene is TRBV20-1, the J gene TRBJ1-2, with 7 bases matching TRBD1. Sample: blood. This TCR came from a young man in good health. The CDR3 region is CSARSTGNYGYTF. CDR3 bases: TGCAGTGCTAGATCGACAGGGAACTATGGCTACACCTTC.